The clone carrying this T cell receptor (beta chain) was detected only a few times. The antigen is not known. RNA transcripts yielded amplified TCR beta CDR3 regions. Initially, a first-round RT-PCR of the TCR CDR3 employed the HTBI primer set. TCRdb ran MiXCR on the multiplex PCR reads and lists one entry per CDR3 protein. The sample lists around 300,000 distinct CDR3 sequences, approximately 15% occurring once. This record comes from a study of T cells in Graves' hyperthyroidism and ophthalmopathy. Study results and limitations: Most thyroid clonotypes with frequency above 0.001 were detected in blood.

The CDR3 contains 11 residues. Trimming took 8 bases from V and 0 from J, leaving 5 bases between them. Per germline, CDR1 MNHEY and CDR2 SVGEGT. The sample comprised blood. The chain links TRBV6-2 or TRBV6-3 to TRBJ2-7, with unresolved D. The sequence was collected from a woman aged 25 to 45 with Graves' hyperthyroidism. CDR3 amino acids: CASRFSYEQYF. The CDR3 region has the DNA TGTGCCAGCCGATTCTCCTACGAGCAGTACTTC.